This T cell receptor beta chain came from a study of human T cells and chemical hapten exposure. Study-level background: Patch tests put 0.01% DPC on the upper back, and the results were checked at 6 days. A mostly female patient group had alopecia areata, totalis or universalis. Regarding the study as a whole: Expanded TCRs clustered into significantly more large CDR3 similarity groups than controls, the analysis revealed. Once DPC sensitization occurred, TCRs above 1 in 1000 frequency showed no change.

Using its own MiXCR run on the RACE reads, TCRdb lists one record per CDR3 protein. Of 150,000 to 200,000 distinct CDR3 sequences in the sample, 25% to 30% were seen once. The V gene lost 4 bases and the J gene lost 0 bases, with 11 bases spanning the gap. Germline values: CDR1 SGHNT, CDR2 YYREEE (reference sequence). The CDR3 is 15 amino acids. Comment on this clonotype: Its antigen is unidentified.

Noted time point: pre-sensitization, week 0. Regarding treatment: therapeutic diphenylcyclopropenone sensitization with weekly scalp DPC. The sequenced sample was whole blood, obtained in connection with sensitization to the hapten diphenylcyclopropenone (DPC). The chain has TRBV5-4 and TRBJ2-1, with D perhaps TRBD1 (5 bases). The source is a woman in her thirties with alopecia areata. Some clones in this sample may be carry-over from other donors' samples. The DNA for the CDR3 is TGTGCCAGCAGCACCCAGGGAACCTCCTACAATGAGCAGTTCTTC. Protein: CASSTQGTSYNEQFF. The whole variable domain, remainder taken from reference TRBV5-4 and TRBJ2-1, is ETGVTQSPTHLIKTRGQQVTLRCSSQSGHNTVSWYQQALGQGPQFIFQYYREEENGRGNFPPRFSGLQFPNYSSELNVNALELDDSALYLCASSTQGTSYNEQFFGPGTRLTVL.